This T cell receptor beta chain was profiled in a study of blood T cell repertoires in COVID-19. In the study overall: Italy, Spain and the United States were the sources of the convalescent and acute COVID-19 samples. Sources were T cells, B-cell-depleted T cells, or PBMCs; the material itself was cDNA or gDNA.

In the original analysis: Estimates of nucleated cell counts were drawn from the amplification of reference gene primers. The table came from immunoSEQ multiplex PCR; TCRdb's copy has only in-frame clones and leaves some out. V and J calls and clone size are those listed in that table; D and trimming were worked out from the DNA. The data show 110,000 to 150,000 clones, about 90% seen once. This clone came up a few times. The J segment lost 3 bases and the V segment lost 6 bases, leaving 1 base of the junction unmatched. Germline CDR1 MNHEY, CDR2 SVGAGI. The CDR3 spans 12 residues. The source is a woman in her 50s with acute or convalescent COVID-19. V usage is TRBV6-5 and J usage is TRBJ2-7; 8 nucleotides match TRBD1. The sample comprised peripheral blood. The CDR3 nucleotides read TGTGCCAGCAGGGGACAGGACTACGAGCAGTACTTC. It yields the protein CASRGQDYEQYF.